This T cell receptor (beta chain) was found in a study of blood T cells in healthy people across ages. Study-wide points: Long-lived donors exceeded aged donors in naive CD4+ cells and diversity. In the absence of known donor CMV status, changes in expanded clonotypes were possibly confounded.

Sample-barcoded 5' priming and a J-beta primer mix drove a second PCR of about 7 to 12 cycles. Every molecule of cDNA carried a tag from a template-switch adaptor with 12 random nucleotides. TCRdb called the 5' RACE reads again in MiXCR, with one record for every CDR3 protein. The data show more than 1.4 million distinct CDR3 sequences, 42% seen once. The people who gave samples were healthy Caucasians from Russia, aged roughly 6 to 100. This clonotype occurred a few times. Its antigen is unknown. Trimming removed 7 bases from V and 0 bases from J; junction bases left unmatched: 5. This CDR3 region has 14 residues. Per germline, CDR1 MNHEY and CDR2 SVGAGI.

The origin of this receptor is a woman aged 18-29 years in good health. Sample: blood. The chain recombines TRBV6-5 with TRBJ1-1, with TRBD1 identical over 7 bases. CDR3 bases: TGTGCCAGCACCCAGGGACAGATGAACACTGAAGCTTTCTTT. This codes for CASTQGQMNTEAFF.